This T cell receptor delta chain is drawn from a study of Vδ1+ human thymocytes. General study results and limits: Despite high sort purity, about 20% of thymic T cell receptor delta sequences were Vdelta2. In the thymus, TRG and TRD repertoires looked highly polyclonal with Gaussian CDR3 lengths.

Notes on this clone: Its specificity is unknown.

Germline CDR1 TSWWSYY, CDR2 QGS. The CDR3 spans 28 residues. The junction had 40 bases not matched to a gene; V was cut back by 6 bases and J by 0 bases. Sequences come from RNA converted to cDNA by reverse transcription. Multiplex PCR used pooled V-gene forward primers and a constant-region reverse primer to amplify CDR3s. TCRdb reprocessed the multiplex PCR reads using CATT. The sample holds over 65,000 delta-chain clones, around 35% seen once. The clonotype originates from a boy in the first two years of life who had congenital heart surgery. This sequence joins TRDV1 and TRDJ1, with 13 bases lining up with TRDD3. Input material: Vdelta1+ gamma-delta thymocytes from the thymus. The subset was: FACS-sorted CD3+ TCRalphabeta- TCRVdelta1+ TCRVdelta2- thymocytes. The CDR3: CALGGGERQKIFHIRTGGYALYTDKLIF. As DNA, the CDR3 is TGTGCTCTTGGCGGAGGGGAGAGACAAAAAATCTTCCACATCCGTACTGGGGGATACGCCTTATACACCGATAAACTCATCTTT.